The rows below give T cell receptor beta chains drawn from one sample of a study of blood T cell repertoires in COVID-19. Clones were read by immunoSEQ multiplex PCR, and TCRdb kept only the in-frame ones, dropping some. The table lists about 82,000 clones, around 88% of them singletons. Input material: peripheral blood. These receptors were taken from a woman between 55 and 75 years old with acute or convalescent COVID-19. CDR3s include the opening cysteine and the closing phenylalanine or tryptophan. The D gene is left open where the match is weak. Where a row states a size, it is once, few, many or the class of an expanded clone; other rows omit it.

D,V,J,size,CDR3,DNA
TRBD1,TRBV6-5,TRBJ1-2,NA,CASRIKQGDQGYTF,TGTGCCAGCAGAATCAAACAGGGGGATCAAGGCTACACCTTC
NA,TRBV11-3,TRBJ1-1,NA,CASSLGLGQMNTEAFF,TGTGCCAGCAGCTTAGGCTTAGGACAGATGAACACTGAAGCTTTCTTT
TRBD2,TRBV5-4,TRBJ2-7,few,CASSLERGSSYEQYF,TGTGCCAGCAGCTTGGAGCGCGGGAGTTCCTACGAGCAGTACTTC
NA,TRBV30,TRBJ1-2,NA,CAWSVARGGGYTF,TGTGCCTGGAGTGTAGCCAGGGGCGGTGGCTACACCTTC
TRBD1,TRBV11-3,TRBJ1-4,NA,CASSLAPDRVGDEKLFF,TGTGCCAGCAGCTTAGCCCCCGACAGGGTGGGGGATGAAAAACTGTTTTTT
NA,TRBV3-1/TRBV3-2,TRBJ1-2,NA,CASSQETRHYGYTF,TGTGCCAGCAGCCAAGAAACTAGGCACTATGGCTACACCTTC
TRBD1,TRBV6-6,TRBJ2-1,NA,CASSPGQGWFF,TGTGCCAGCAGTCCCGGACAGGGGTGGTTCTTC
NA,TRBV7-8,TRBJ1-2,NA,CASSLNSWAGNYGYTF,TGTGCCAGCAGCTTAAATTCTTGGGCAGGGAACTATGGCTACACCTTC
NA,TRBV12-5,TRBJ1-1,NA,CASDPPSGGEAFF,TGTGCTAGTGACCCCCCTTCGGGTGGTGAAGCTTTCTTT
NA,TRBV11-2,TRBJ1-2,NA,CASSLEPGESGYTF,TGTGCCAGCAGCTTAGAGCCAGGGGAAAGTGGCTACACCTTC
NA,TRBV5-1,TRBJ1-3,few,CASSLGGEENTIYF,TGCGCCAGCAGCCTAGGTGGCGAGGAAAACACCATATATTTT
TRBD1,TRBV2,TRBJ1-2,NA,CASSGGQGGNGYTF,TGTGCCAGCAGTGGAGGCCAGGGGGGAAATGGCTACACCTTC
TRBD2,TRBV27,TRBJ2-1,few,CASSLSAGGSYNEQFF,TGTGCCAGCAGTTTATCGGCGGGGGGTTCCTACAATGAGCAGTTCTTC
NA,TRBV7-8,TRBJ1-2,NA,CASSLALRQDPYGYTF,TGTGCCAGCAGCTTAGCCCTCCGACAGGACCCCTATGGCTACACCTTC
NA,TRBV9,TRBJ2-7,NA,CASSGSGLEDEQYF,TGTGCCAGCAGCGGATCAGGGTTAGAGGACGAGCAGTACTTC
TRBD2,TRBV5-1,TRBJ2-3,few,CASSLETSDSTDTQYF,TGCGCCAGCAGCTTGGAGACTAGCGATAGCACAGATACGCAGTATTTT
NA,TRBV10-1,TRBJ1-2,NA,CASSDARKAGYTF,TGCGCCAGCAGTGATGCCAGGAAGGCCGGCTACACCTTC
TRBD2,TRBV5-4,TRBJ2-7,NA,CASSLAGGHSYEQYF,TGTGCCAGCAGCCTAGCGGGAGGGCACTCCTACGAGCAGTACTTC
NA,TRBV15,TRBJ1-4,NA,CATSRDPGGNEKLFF,TGTGCCACCAGCAGAGATCCGGGAGGGAATGAAAAACTGTTTTTT
NA,TRBV19,TRBJ2-7,NA,CASSIQGYNEQYF,TGTGCCAGTAGTATCCAGGGGTATAACGAGCAGTACTTC
NA,TRBV3-1/TRBV3-2,TRBJ1-2,NA,CASSQDLRGYTF,TGTGCCAGCAGCCAAGATCTTCGTGGCTACACCTTC
TRBD2,TRBV6-2/TRBV6-3,TRBJ2-3,NA,CASSYFAGGKDTQYF,TGTGCCAGCAGCTACTTTGCGGGGGGGAAAGATACGCAGTATTTT
NA,TRBV5-4,TRBJ1-4,once,CASSPTAFNEKLFF,TGTGCCAGCAGCCCGACAGCTTTTAATGAAAAACTGTTTTTT
NA,TRBV11-3,TRBJ1-3,few,CASSPRDMSGNTIYF,TGTGCCAGCAGCCCCAGGGATATGTCTGGAAACACCATATATTTT
NA,TRBV6-5,TRBJ1-1,NA,CASSFIRVGNTEAFF,TGTGCCAGCAGTTTCATCAGGGTAGGGAACACTGAAGCTTTCTTT
NA,TRBV7-6,TRBJ1-1,NA,CASSLGAGMNTEAFF,TGTGCCAGCAGCTTAGGTGCAGGGATGAACACTGAAGCTTTCTTT
NA,TRBV5-6,TRBJ2-5,NA,CASSPPGTETQYF,TGTGCCAGCAGCCCCCCCGGTACGGAGACCCAGTACTTC